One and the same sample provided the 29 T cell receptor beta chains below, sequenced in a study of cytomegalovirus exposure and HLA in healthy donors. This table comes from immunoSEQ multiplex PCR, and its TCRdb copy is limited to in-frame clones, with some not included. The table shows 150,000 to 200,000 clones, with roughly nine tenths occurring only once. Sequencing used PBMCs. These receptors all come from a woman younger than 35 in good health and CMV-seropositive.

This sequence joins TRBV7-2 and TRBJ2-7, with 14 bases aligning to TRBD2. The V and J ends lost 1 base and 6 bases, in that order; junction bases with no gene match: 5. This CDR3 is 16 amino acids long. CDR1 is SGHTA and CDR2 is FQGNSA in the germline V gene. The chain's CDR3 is CASSLEGLAGVGEQYF. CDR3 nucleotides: TGTGCCAGCAGCTTAGAGGGACTAGCGGGAGTCGGCGAGCAGTACTTC.

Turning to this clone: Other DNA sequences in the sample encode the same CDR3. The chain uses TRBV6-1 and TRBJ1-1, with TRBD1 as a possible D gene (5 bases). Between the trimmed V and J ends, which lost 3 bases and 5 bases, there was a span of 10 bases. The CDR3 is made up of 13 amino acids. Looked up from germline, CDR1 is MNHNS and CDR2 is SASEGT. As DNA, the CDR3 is TGTGCCAGCAGTGATCGGGGGTTAACTGAAGCTTTCTTT. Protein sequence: CASSDRGLTEAFF.

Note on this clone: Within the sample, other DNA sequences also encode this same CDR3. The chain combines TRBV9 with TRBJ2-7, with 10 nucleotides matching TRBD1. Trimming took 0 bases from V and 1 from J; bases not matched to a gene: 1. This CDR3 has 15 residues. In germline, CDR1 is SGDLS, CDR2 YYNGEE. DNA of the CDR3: TGTGCCAGCAGCGTAGGACAGGGGGCGTCCTACGAGCAGTACTTC. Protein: CASSVGQGASYEQYF.

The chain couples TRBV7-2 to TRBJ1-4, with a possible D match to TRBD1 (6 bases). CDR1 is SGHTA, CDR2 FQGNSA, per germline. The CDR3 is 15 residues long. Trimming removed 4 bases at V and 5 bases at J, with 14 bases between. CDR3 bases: TGTGCCAGCAGCTCGTCCGGGACAAGGAATGAAAAACTGTTTTTT. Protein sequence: CASSSSGTRNEKLFF.

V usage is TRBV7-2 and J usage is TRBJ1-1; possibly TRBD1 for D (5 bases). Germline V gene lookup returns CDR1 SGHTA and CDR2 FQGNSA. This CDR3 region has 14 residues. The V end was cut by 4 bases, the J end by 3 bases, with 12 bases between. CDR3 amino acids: CASSYIWGDTEAFF. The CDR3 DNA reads TGTGCCAGCAGCTATATCTGGGGGGACACTGAAGCTTTCTTT.

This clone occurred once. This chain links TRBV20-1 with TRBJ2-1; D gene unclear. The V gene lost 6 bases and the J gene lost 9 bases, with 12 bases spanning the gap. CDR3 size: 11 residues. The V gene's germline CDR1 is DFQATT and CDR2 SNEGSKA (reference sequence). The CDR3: CSANPRAEQFF. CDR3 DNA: TGCAGTGCAAACCCCCGAGCTGAGCAGTTCTTC.

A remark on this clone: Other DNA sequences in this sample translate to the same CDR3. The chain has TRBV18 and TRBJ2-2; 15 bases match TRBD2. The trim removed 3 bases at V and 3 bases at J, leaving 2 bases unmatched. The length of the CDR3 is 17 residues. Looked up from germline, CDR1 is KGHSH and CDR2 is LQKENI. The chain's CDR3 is CASSPGLAGGHTGELFF. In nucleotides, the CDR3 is TGTGCCAGCTCACCGGGACTAGCGGGAGGTCACACCGGGGAGCTGTTTTTT. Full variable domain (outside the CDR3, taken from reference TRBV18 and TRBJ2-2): NAGVMQNPRHLVRRRGQEARLRCSPMKGHSHVYWYRQLPEEGLKFMVYLQKENIIDESGMPKERFSAEFPKEGPSILRIQQVVRGDSAAYFCASSPGLAGGHTGELFFGEGSRLTVL.

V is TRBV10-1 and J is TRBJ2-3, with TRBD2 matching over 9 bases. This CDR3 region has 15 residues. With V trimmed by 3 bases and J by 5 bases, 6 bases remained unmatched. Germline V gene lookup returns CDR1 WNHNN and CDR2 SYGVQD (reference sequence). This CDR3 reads CASSDSGSGKDTQYF. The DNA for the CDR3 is TGCGCCAGCAGTGATAGCGGGAGTGGGAAAGATACGCAGTATTTT.

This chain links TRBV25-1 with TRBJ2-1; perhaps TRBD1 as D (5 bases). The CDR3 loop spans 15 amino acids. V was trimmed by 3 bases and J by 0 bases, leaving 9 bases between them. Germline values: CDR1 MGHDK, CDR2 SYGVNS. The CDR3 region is CASSEDTSSYNEQFF. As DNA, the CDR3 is TGTGCCAGCAGTGAGGACACCAGCTCCTACAATGAGCAGTTCTTC.

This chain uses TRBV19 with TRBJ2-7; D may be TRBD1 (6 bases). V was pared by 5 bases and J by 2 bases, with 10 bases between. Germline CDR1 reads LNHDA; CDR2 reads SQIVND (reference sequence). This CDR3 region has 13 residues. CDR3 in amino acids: CASSLGQPYEQYF. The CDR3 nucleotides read TGTGCCAGTAGTCTTGGACAGCCCTACGAGCAGTACTTC.

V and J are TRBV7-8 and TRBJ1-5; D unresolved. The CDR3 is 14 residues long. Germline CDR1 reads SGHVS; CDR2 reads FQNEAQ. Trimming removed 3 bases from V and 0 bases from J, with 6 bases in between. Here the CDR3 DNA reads TGTGCCAGCAGCTTCAGGAATAGCAATCAGCCCCAGCATTTT. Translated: CASSFRNSNQPQHF.

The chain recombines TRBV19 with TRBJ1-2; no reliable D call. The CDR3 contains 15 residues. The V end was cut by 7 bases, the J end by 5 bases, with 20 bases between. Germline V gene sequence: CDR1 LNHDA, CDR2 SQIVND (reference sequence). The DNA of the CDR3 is TGTGCCAGTAATTCGGATACCACTATTCCTTATGGCTACACCTTC. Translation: CASNSDTTIPYGYTF. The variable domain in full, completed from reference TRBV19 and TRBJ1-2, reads DGGITQSPKYLFRKEGQNVTLSCEQNLNHDAMYWYRQDPGQGLRLIYYSQIVNDFQKGDIAEGYSVSREKKESFPLTVTSAQKNPTAFYLCASNSDTTIPYGYTFGSGTRLTVV.

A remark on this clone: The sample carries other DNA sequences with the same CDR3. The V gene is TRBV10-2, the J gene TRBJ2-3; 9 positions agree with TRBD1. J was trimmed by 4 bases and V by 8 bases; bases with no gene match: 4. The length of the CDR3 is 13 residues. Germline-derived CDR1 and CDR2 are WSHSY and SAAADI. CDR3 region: CASRGQGADTQYF. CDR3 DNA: TGCGCCAGCCGGGGACAGGGTGCAGATACGCAGTATTTT.

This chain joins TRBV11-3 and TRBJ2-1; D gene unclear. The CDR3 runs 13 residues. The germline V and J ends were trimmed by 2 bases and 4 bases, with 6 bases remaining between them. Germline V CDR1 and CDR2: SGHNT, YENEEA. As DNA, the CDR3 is TGTGCCAGCAGCTTACCCAATTACAATGAGCAGTTCTTC. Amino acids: CASSLPNYNEQFF.

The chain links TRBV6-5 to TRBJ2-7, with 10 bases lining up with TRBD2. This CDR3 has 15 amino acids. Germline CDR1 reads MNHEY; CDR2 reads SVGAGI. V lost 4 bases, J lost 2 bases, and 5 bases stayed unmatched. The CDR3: CASSSAGGTTYEQYF. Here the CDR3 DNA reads TGTGCCAGCAGTTCAGCGGGAGGGACAACCTACGAGCAGTACTTC.

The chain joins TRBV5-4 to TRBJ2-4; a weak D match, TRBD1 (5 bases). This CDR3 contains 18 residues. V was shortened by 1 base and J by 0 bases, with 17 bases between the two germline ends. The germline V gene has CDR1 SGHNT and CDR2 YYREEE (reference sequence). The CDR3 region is CASSLTAGRPIAKNIQYF. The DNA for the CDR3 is TGTGCCAGCAGCTTGACGGCAGGGCGGCCCATAGCCAAAAACATTCAGTACTTC.

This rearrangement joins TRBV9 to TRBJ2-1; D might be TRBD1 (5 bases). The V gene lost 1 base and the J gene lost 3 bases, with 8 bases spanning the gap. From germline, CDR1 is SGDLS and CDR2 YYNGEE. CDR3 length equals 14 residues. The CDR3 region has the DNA TGTGCCAGCAGCGTAAGGGGTATCTACAATGAGCAGTTCTTC. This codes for CASSVRGIYNEQFF.

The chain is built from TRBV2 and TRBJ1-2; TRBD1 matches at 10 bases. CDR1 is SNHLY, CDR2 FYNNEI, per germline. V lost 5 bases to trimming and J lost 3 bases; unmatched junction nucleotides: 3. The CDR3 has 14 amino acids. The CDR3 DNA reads TGTGCCAGCAGTTCCGACAGGGGGCACTATGGCTACACCTTC. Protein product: CASSSDRGHYGYTF.

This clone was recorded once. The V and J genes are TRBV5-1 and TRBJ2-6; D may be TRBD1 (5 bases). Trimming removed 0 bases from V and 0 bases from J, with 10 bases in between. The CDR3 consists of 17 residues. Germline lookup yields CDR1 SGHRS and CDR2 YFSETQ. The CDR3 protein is CASSLVQASSGANVLTF. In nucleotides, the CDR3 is TGCGCCAGCAGCTTGGTACAGGCTAGCTCTGGGGCCAACGTCCTGACTTTC.

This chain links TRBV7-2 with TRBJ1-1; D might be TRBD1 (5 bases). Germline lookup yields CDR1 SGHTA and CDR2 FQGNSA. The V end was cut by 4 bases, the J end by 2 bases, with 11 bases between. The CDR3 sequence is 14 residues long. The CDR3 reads CASSSWTSNTEAFF. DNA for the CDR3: TGTGCCAGCAGCTCCTGGACATCTAACACTGAAGCTTTCTTT.

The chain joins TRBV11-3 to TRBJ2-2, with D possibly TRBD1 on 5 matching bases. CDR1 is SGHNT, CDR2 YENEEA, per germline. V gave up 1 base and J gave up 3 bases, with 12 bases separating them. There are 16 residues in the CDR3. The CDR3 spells CASSLGVWGDTGELFF. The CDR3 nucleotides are TGTGCCAGCAGCTTAGGGGTCTGGGGCGACACCGGGGAGCTGTTTTTT.

This chain's CDR3 is CASSRDRDDGYTF. The CDR3 nucleotides are TGTGCCAGCAGCCGGGACAGGGATGATGGCTACACCTTC. V usage is TRBV7-2 and J usage is TRBJ1-2; 9 bases align to TRBD1. This CDR3 is built from 13 residues. The V and J ends lost 5 bases and 6 bases, in that order; junction bases with no gene match: 4. CDR1 and CDR2 from the germline V gene are SGHTA and FQGNSA.

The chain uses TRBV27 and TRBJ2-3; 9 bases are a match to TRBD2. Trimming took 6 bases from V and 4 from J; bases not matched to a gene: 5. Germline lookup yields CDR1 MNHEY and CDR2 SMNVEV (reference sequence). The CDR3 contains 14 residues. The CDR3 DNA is TGTGCCAGCAGCTGGACTAGCGCTTCAGATACGCAGTATTTT. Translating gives CASSWTSASDTQYF.

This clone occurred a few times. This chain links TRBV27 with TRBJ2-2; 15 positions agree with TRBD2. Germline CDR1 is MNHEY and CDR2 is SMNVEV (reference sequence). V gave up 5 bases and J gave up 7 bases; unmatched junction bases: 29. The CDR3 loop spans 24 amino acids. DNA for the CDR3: TGTGCCAGCAGTACATCCCGATTAAACCCGGGACTAGCGGGAGGTCGTCAACAGGGCGGGGAGCTGTTTTTT. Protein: CASSTSRLNPGLAGGRQQGGELFF.

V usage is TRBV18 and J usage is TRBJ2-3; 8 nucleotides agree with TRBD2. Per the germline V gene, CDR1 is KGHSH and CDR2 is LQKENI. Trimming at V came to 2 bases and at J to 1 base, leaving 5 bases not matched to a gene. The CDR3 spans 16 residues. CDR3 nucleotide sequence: TGTGCCAGCTCACCAAGACGCGGGAGGCGCACAGATACGCAGTATTTT. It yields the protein CASSPRRGRRTDTQYF.

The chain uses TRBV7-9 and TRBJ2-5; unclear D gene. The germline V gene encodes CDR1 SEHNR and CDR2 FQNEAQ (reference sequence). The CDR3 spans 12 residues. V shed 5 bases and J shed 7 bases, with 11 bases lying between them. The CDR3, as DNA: TGTGCCAGCAGCCGTAACCCCGGGACCCAGTACTTC. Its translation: CASSRNPGTQYF.

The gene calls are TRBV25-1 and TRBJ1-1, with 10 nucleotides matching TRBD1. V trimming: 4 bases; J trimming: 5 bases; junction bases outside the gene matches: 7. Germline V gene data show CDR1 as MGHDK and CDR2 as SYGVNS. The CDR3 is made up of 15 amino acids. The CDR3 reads CASSARQGASTEAFF. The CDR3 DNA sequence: TGTGCCAGCAGTGCGCGACAGGGGGCGAGTACTGAAGCTTTCTTT.

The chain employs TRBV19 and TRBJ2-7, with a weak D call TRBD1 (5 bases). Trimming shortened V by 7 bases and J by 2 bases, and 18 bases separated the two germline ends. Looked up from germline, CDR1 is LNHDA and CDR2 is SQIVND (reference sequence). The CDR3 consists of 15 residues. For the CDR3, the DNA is TGTGCCAGTAACCACGCGTCGATGGGGCCCTACGAGCAGTACTTC. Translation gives CASNHASMGPYEQYF.

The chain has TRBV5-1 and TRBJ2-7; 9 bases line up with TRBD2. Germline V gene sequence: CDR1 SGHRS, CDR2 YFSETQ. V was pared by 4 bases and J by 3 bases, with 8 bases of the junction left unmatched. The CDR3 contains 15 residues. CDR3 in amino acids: CASSPPSSGDYEQYF. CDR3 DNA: TGCGCCAGCAGCCCCCCCTCTAGCGGGGACTACGAGCAGTACTTC.